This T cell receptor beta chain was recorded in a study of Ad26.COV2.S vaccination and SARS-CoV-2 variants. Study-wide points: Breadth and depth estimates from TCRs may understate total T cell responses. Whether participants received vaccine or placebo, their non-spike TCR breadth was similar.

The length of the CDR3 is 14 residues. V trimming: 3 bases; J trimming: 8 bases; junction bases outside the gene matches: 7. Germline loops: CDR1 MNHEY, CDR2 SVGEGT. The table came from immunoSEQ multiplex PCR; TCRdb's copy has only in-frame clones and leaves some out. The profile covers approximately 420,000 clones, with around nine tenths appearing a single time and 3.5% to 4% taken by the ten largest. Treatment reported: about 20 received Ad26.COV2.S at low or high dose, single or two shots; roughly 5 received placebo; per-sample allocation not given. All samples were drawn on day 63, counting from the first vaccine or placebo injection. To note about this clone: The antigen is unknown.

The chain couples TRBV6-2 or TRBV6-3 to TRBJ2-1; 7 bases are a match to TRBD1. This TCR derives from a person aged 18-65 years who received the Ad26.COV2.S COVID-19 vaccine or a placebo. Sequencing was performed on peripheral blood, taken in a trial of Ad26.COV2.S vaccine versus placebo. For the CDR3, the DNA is TGTGCCAGCAGTTATCTTATCCAGGGGGATGAGCAGTTCTTC. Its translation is CASSYLIQGDEQFF.